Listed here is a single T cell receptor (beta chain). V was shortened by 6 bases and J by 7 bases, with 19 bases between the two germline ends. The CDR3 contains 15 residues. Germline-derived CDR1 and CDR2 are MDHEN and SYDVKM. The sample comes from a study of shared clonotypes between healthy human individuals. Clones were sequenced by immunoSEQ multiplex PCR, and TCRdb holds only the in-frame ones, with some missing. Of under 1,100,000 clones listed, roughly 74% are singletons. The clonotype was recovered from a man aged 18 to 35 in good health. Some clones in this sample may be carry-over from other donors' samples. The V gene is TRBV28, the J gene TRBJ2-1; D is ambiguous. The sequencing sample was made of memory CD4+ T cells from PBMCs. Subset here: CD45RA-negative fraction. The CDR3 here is CASRGSLVGWNEQFF. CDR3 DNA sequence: TGTGCCAGCAGAGGCTCCCTAGTCGGTTGGAATGAGCAGTTCTTC.